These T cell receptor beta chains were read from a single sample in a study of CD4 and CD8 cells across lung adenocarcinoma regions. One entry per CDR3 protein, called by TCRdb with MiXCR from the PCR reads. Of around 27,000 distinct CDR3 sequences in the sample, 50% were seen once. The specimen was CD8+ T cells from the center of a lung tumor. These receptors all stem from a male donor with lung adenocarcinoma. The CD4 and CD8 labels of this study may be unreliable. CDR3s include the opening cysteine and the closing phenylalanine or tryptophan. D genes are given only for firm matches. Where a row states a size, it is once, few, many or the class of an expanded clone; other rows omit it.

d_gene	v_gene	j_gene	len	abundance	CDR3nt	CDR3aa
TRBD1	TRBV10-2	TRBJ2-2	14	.	TGCGCCAGCACACTGGCTGGAGGGACAGGTACGCAGTTTTTT	CASTLAGGTGTQFF
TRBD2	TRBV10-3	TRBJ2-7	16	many	TGTGCCATCAGTGCGCCTAGCGGGAGGCCAGCTCAGGGGCAGTACTTC	CAISAPSGRPAQGQYF
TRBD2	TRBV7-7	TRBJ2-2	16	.	TGTGCTAGCAGCCCCCGGGTAGCGGGGAACACCGGGGAGCTGTTTTTT	CASSPRVAGNTGELFF
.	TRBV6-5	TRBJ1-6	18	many	TGTGCCAGCAGTTACGATTCCGGGCCAGCAACTTATAATTCACCCCTCCACTTT	CASSYDSGPATYNSPLHF
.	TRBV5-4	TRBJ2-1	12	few	TGTGCCAGCAGCTTGGACAGGGGGGGAAAGTACTTC	CASSLDRGGKYF
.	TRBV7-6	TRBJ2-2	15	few	TGTGCCAGCAGCCGTGGGACACGGAACACCGGGGAGCTGTTTTTT	CASSRGTRNTGELFF
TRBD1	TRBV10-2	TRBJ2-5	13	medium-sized	TGCGCCAGCAGGGGGACAGAACAAGAGACCCAGTACTTC	CASRGTEQETQYF
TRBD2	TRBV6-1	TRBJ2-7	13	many	TGTGCCAGCAGTGACCGGGGAGGGATCGAGCAGTACTTC	CASSDRGGIEQYF
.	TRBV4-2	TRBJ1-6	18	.	TGTGCCAGCAGCCAACAAAGGAGCCAGGGGCTGGGCAATCAGCCCCTCCACTTT	CASSQQRSQGLGNQPLHF
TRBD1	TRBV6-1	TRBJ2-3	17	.	TGTGCCAGCAGTGACGAGTCGAACAGGGGGGCCAAAGATACGCAGTACTTT	CASSDESNRGAKDTQYF
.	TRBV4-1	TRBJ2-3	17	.	TGCGCCATTAGCGCGGGGAGTGGGCGCGGGGACCCAGAGACCCAGTATTTC	CAISAGSGRGDPETQYF
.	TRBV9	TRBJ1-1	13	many	TGTGCCAGCAGCCCCGGACAGAACACTGAAGCTTTCTTT	CASSPGQNTEAFF
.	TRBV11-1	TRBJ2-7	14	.	TGTGCCAGCAGCTTAGTTCCCTCCCGGGACGAGCAGTACTTC	CASSLVPSRDEQYF
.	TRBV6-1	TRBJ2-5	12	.	TGTGCCAGCAGTGGGAAACCGGATACCCAGTACTTC	CASSGKPDTQYF
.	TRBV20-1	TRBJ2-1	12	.	TGCAGTGCCCTAGTCGTCTACAATGAGCAGTTCTTC	CSALVVYNEQFF
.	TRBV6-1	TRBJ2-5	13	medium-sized	TGTGCCAGCAGCCGTTCGTTGGAGGAGACCCAGTACTTC	CASSRSLEETQYF
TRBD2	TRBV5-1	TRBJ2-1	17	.	TGCGCCAGCAGCTTGCGACTAGCGGGAGTGGGGAACAATGAGCAGTTCTTC	CASSLRLAGVGNNEQFF